The rows below give T cell receptor beta chains drawn from one sample of a study of cytomegalovirus exposure and HLA in healthy donors. Profiling relied on immunoSEQ multiplex PCR, and the TCRdb table lists in-frame clones only, not all of them. The table includes around 150,000 clones, over 75% detected once. Sequencing was performed on PBMCs. The receptors were sampled from a man aged 25 to 40 in good health. Both conserved end residues are part of each CDR3.

>TRBJ1-2|TRBV4-3
CASSQDARVTGYTF
>TRBJ1-1|TRBV6-5
CASSYGGNTEAFF
>TRBJ2-7|TRBV10-3
CAINKGEDEQYF
>TRBJ2-2|TRBV28
CASSLGGGRAGELFF
>TRBJ2-3|TRBV5-1
CASSFSDVPDTQYF
>TRBJ2-1|TRBV4-1
CASTHLADSYNEQFF
>TRBJ1-2|TRBV6-5
CASSYSRGQPNYGYAF
>TRBJ2-2|TRBV6-1
CASSEDRGQVGELFF
>TRBJ1-5|TRBV6-5
CARLENRGNQPQHF
>TRBJ2-1|TRBV28
CASSFAGSGGYNEQFF
>TRBJ2-1|TRBV7-9
CASSWPGLAGISYNEQFF
>TRBJ1-2|TRBV19
CASRSTGTGNYGYTF
>TRBJ2-2|TRBV28
CASSLSGRWAGELFF
>TRBJ1-5|TRBV30
CAWNSADNQPQHF
>TRBJ1-5|TRBV2
CASGRDRGNNQPQHF
>TRBJ2-2|TRBV9
CASSVSPGPTGELFF
>TRBJ1-2|TRBV29-1
CSAEGGDGYTF
>TRBJ2-7|TRBV5-5
CASSWTDSSEQYF
>TRBJ2-7|TRBV20-1
CSATSAYEQYF
>TRBJ2-5|TRBV7-9
CASRFGETQYF
>TRBJ2-3|TRBV7-2
CASSLPRVSTDTQYF
>TRBJ2-5|TRBV11-2
CASSSRRTVGETQYF
>TRBJ2-1|TRBV18
CASSPQRGHTYNEQFF
>TRBJ2-5|TRBV4-1
CASSQEKWQGGETQYF
>TRBJ1-5|TRBV18
CASSSRTSQPQHF
>TRBJ1-1|TRBV6-5
CASSTGTAKNTEAFF
>TRBJ2-4|TRBV19
CASSPQGPSNIQYF
>TRBJ2-7|TRBV4-3
CASSQDLPRGEQYF
>TRBJ1-2|TRBV28
CASSGRGTGRRDYTF
>TRBJ2-5|TRBV5-1
CASIQGETQYF
>TRBJ2-6|TRBV7-3
CASSLKEAGANVLTF
>TRBJ2-1|TRBV5-1
CASSFGGPYNEQFF
>TRBJ2-3|TRBV15
CATSRVRGGRATGADTQYF